The rows below give T cell receptor beta chains drawn from one sample of a study of T cell responses to AZD1222 COVID-19 vaccine. Some clones are missing from TCRdb's copy, which holds only in-frame ones; the method was immunoSEQ multiplex PCR. The top ten clones hold roughly 1.2% of a sample with approximately 150,000 clones, around 95% of them seen once. The sequenced sample was peripheral blood, obtained on day 0 of AZD1222 vaccination. These receptors were collected from an adult in good health. CDR3s include the opening cysteine and the closing phenylalanine or tryptophan. Fields, in order: D gene, V gene, J gene, clone size, CDR3 protein, CDR3 DNA. D genes are given only for firm matches. Size values are once, few and many counts, or a class for expanded clones, and some rows have none.

D: NA
V: TRBV18
J: TRBJ2-1
size: NA
CDR3: CASSPTDDEQFF
DNA: TGTGCCAGCTCACCAACGGACGATGAGCAGTTCTTC

D: NA
V: TRBV13
J: TRBJ1-1
size: NA
CDR3: CASSLLGGTEAFF
DNA: TGTGCCAGCAGCTTACTAGGGGGGACTGAAGCTTTCTTT

D: NA
V: TRBV5-1
J: TRBJ1-2
size: NA
CDR3: CASSLGAGTYGYTF
DNA: TGCGCCAGCAGCCTTGGTGCAGGGACCTATGGCTACACCTTC

D: NA
V: TRBV20-1
J: TRBJ1-2
size: NA
CDR3: CSASNRRGGPFSYGYTF
DNA: TGCAGTGCTAGTAACCGCCGGGGGGGGCCTTTTAGCTATGGCTACACCTTC

D: NA
V: TRBV28
J: TRBJ2-5
size: NA
CDR3: CASSRGTGEWETQYF
DNA: TGTGCCAGCAGCCGAGGGACGGGGGAGTGGGAGACCCAGTACTTC

D: NA
V: TRBV3-1/TRBV3-2
J: TRBJ1-1
size: NA
CDR3: CASSLDAAMNTEAFF
DNA: TGTGCCAGCAGCCTCGACGCGGCAATGAACACTGAAGCTTTCTTT

D: NA
V: TRBV27
J: TRBJ1-1
size: NA
CDR3: CASSPGPLNTEAFF
DNA: TGTGCCAGCAGTCCCGGACCCCTGAACACTGAAGCTTTCTTT

D: NA
V: TRBV12-5
J: TRBJ1-1
size: NA
CDR3: CASGYPGNTEAFF
DNA: TGTGCTAGTGGTTATCCGGGAAACACTGAAGCTTTCTTT

D: NA
V: TRBV9
J: TRBJ1-1
size: NA
CDR3: CASSVVTGTEAFF
DNA: TGTGCCAGCAGCGTAGTTACGGGTACTGAAGCTTTCTTT

D: NA
V: TRBV4-2
J: TRBJ2-1
size: NA
CDR3: CASSQVPIGTPLNEQFF
DNA: TGTGCCAGCAGCCAAGTCCCAATAGGAACACCCCTAAATGAGCAGTTCTTC

D: TRBD2
V: TRBV19
J: TRBJ2-5
size: NA
CDR3: CASSILAGAETQYF
DNA: TGTGCCAGTAGTATCCTAGCGGGGGCCGAGACCCAGTACTTC

D: NA
V: TRBV20-1
J: TRBJ2-1
size: once
CDR3: CSARSDEQFF
DNA: TGCAGTGCTAGATCCGATGAGCAGTTCTTC

D: NA
V: TRBV18
J: TRBJ1-1
size: NA
CDR3: CASSPGGRTEAFF
DNA: TGTGCCAGCTCACCAGGGGGCAGAACTGAAGCTTTCTTT

D: TRBD2
V: TRBV6-4
J: TRBJ2-1
size: NA
CDR3: CASSPLAGATYNEQFF
DNA: TGTGCCAGCAGTCCACTAGCGGGAGCTACCTACAATGAGCAGTTCTTC

D: TRBD1
V: TRBV2
J: TRBJ1-1
size: NA
CDR3: CASNEQGERTEAFF
DNA: TGTGCCAGTAACGAACAGGGGGAAAGGACTGAAGCTTTCTTT

D: TRBD1
V: TRBV19
J: TRBJ1-3
size: NA
CDR3: CASSPGTVYSHPGNTIYF
DNA: TGTGCCAGTAGTCCGGGGACAGTCTACTCCCATCCTGGAAACACCATATATTTT

D: TRBD2
V: TRBV6-1
J: TRBJ2-3
size: NA
CDR3: CASSDYGVAGGYTDTQYF
DNA: TGTGCCAGCAGTGACTATGGGGTAGCGGGGGGATACACAGATACGCAGTATTTT

D: NA
V: TRBV11-2
J: TRBJ2-1
size: NA
CDR3: CASSHQWEQFF
DNA: TGTGCCAGCAGCCACCAGTGGGAGCAGTTCTTC

D: NA
V: TRBV21-1
J: TRBJ2-5
size: NA
CDR3: CASRDREEETQYF
DNA: TGTGCCAGCAGGGACAGGGAAGAAGAGACCCAGTACTTC

D: NA
V: TRBV2
J: TRBJ1-3
size: NA
CDR3: CASSYPQGGGGNTIYF
DNA: TGTGCCAGCAGTTATCCACAGGGTGGTGGTGGAAACACCATATATTTT

D: NA
V: TRBV6-6
J: TRBJ1-5
size: NA
CDR3: CASSYGGRSNQPQHF
DNA: TGTGCCAGCAGTTACGGTGGGCGGTCCAATCAGCCCCAGCATTTT

D: TRBD2
V: TRBV9
J: TRBJ2-6
size: NA
CDR3: CASSVAKGGSGANVLTF
DNA: TGTGCCAGCAGCGTAGCGAAAGGCGGGAGTGGGGCCAACGTCCTGACTTTC

D: TRBD1
V: TRBV19
J: TRBJ1-1
size: once
CDR3: CASSIRGLLDRAMNTEAFF
DNA: TGTGCCAGTAGTATAAGGGGATTGTTAGACAGGGCGATGAACACTGAAGCTTTCTTT

D: NA
V: TRBV7-2
J: TRBJ2-1
size: once
CDR3: CASSLASFDNEQFF
DNA: TGTGCCAGCAGCTTGGCTAGCTTCGACAATGAGCAGTTCTTC

D: NA
V: TRBV5-1
J: TRBJ2-3
size: few
CDR3: CASSLARSTDTQYF
DNA: TGCGCCAGCAGCTTGGCCCGTAGCACAGATACGCAGTATTTT

D: NA
V: TRBV7-8
J: TRBJ2-5
size: NA
CDR3: CASSLRRTGETQYF
DNA: TGTGCCAGCAGCTTAAGACGTACTGGGGAGACCCAGTACTTC

D: NA
V: TRBV2
J: TRBJ1-5
size: once
CDR3: CASRGFSDQPQHF
DNA: TGTGCCAGCAGGGGTTTTTCGGATCAGCCCCAGCATTTT

D: NA
V: TRBV18
J: TRBJ1-5
size: NA
CDR3: CASSPGELAQPQHF
DNA: TGTGCCAGCTCACCAGGGGAGCTTGCTCAGCCCCAGCATTTT

D: NA
V: TRBV11-3
J: TRBJ2-1
size: NA
CDR3: CASSWYFNDEQFF
DNA: TGTGCCAGCAGCTGGTACTTTAATGATGAGCAGTTCTTC

D: TRBD1
V: TRBV3-1/TRBV3-2
J: TRBJ2-2
size: NA
CDR3: CASSRQGNTGELFF
DNA: TGTGCCAGCAGCAGACAGGGGAACACCGGGGAGCTGTTTTTT

D: NA
V: TRBV28
J: TRBJ1-4
size: NA
CDR3: CASLQIGEKLFF
DNA: TGTGCCAGCCTACAGATTGGTGAAAAACTGTTTTTT

D: NA
V: TRBV9
J: TRBJ1-1
size: NA
CDR3: CASTQTGGNTEAFF
DNA: TGTGCCAGCACCCAAACCGGGGGAAACACTGAAGCTTTCTTT

D: NA
V: TRBV6-2/TRBV6-3
J: TRBJ1-5
size: NA
CDR3: CASSFPGRSNQPQHF
DNA: TGTGCCAGCAGTTTCCCGGGACGAAGCAATCAGCCCCAGCATTTT

D: NA
V: TRBV5-4
J: TRBJ1-3
size: NA
CDR3: CASSFPGVTGNTIYF
DNA: TGTGCCAGCAGCTTCCCCGGGGTGACGGGAAACACCATATATTTT

D: NA
V: TRBV5-4
J: TRBJ1-2
size: NA
CDR3: CASSSQENYGYTF
DNA: TGTGCCAGCAGCTCCCAGGAAAACTATGGCTACACCTTC

D: NA
V: TRBV18
J: TRBJ1-1
size: NA
CDR3: CASFGMNTEAFF
DNA: TGTGCCAGCTTTGGCATGAACACTGAAGCTTTCTTT

D: NA
V: TRBV28
J: TRBJ1-2
size: NA
CDR3: CASSSTDYGYTF
DNA: TGTGCCAGCAGTTCGACAGACTATGGCTACACCTTC

D: NA
V: TRBV6-1
J: TRBJ2-5
size: NA
CDR3: CASSEAGGTQETQYF
DNA: TGTGCCAGCAGTGAAGCAGGCGGGACCCAAGAGACCCAGTACTTC

D: TRBD2
V: TRBV6-1
J: TRBJ2-1
size: NA
CDR3: CASSEASGRPDEQFF
DNA: TGTGCCAGCAGTGAAGCTAGCGGGAGGCCCGATGAGCAGTTCTTC

D: NA
V: TRBV15
J: TRBJ1-2
size: NA
CDR3: CATSRERRAQANYGYTF
DNA: TGTGCCACCAGCAGAGAGAGGAGGGCACAGGCCAACTATGGCTACACCTTC

D: TRBD1
V: TRBV29-1
J: TRBJ2-5
size: NA
CDR3: CSVQQGETQYF
DNA: TGCAGCGTTCAACAGGGGGAGACCCAGTACTTC

D: NA
V: TRBV5-1
J: TRBJ2-3
size: NA
CDR3: CASSSTGTDTQYF
DNA: TGCGCCAGCAGCTCTACGGGCACAGATACGCAGTATTTT

D: NA
V: TRBV6-5
J: TRBJ2-5
size: NA
CDR3: CASIVGQGQETQYF
DNA: TGTGCCAGCATCGTTGGTCAGGGTCAAGAGACCCAGTACTTC

D: NA
V: TRBV5-5
J: TRBJ1-2
size: once
CDR3: CASSFRQAMLYTF
DNA: TGTGCCAGCAGCTTTCGACAGGCCATGCTCTACACCTTC

D: NA
V: TRBV7-2
J: TRBJ2-3
size: NA
CDR3: CASSPGDTSDTQYF
DNA: TGTGCCAGCAGCCCGGGGGACACCTCAGATACGCAGTATTTT

D: NA
V: TRBV4-1
J: TRBJ2-5
size: NA
CDR3: CASSQDPRSETQYF
DNA: TGCGCCAGCAGCCAAGATCCCCGGTCAGAGACCCAGTACTTC

D: NA
V: TRBV11-2
J: TRBJ2-2
size: NA
CDR3: CASRAGQAGGKTGELFF
DNA: TGTGCCAGCAGAGCCGGACAGGCCGGGGGTAAAACCGGGGAGCTGTTTTTT

D: NA
V: TRBV7-9
J: TRBJ1-2
size: NA
CDR3: CASSTWEGKQDYGYTF
DNA: TGTGCCAGCAGCACATGGGAGGGGAAGCAGGACTATGGCTACACCTTC

D: NA
V: TRBV11-2
J: TRBJ1-2
size: NA
CDR3: CASSFLGDSGYTF
DNA: TGTGCCAGCAGCTTCCTCGGTGATTCGGGCTACACCTTC

D: NA
V: TRBV4-3
J: TRBJ1-4
size: NA
CDR3: CASSQEIRPALFF
DNA: TGCGCCAGCAGCCAAGAGATCCGCCCTGCGCTGTTTTTT

D: NA
V: TRBV7-9
J: TRBJ1-2
size: NA
CDR3: CASSLEGSNYGYTF
DNA: TGTGCCAGCAGCTTAGAGGGCAGTAACTATGGCTACACCTTC

D: NA
V: TRBV10-3
J: TRBJ1-1
size: NA
CDR3: CAISESGRTYTEAFF
DNA: TGTGCCATCAGTGAATCGGGCAGAACATACACTGAAGCTTTCTTT

D: NA
V: TRBV28
J: TRBJ1-4
size: once
CDR3: CASSSRSMNEKLFF
DNA: TGTGCCAGCAGTTCCCGATCTATGAATGAAAAACTGTTTTTT